Listed below are T cell receptor beta chains from one sample, sequenced in a study of cytomegalovirus exposure and HLA in healthy donors. Profiling relied on immunoSEQ multiplex PCR, and the TCRdb table lists in-frame clones only, not all of them. The sample consists of approximately 160,000 clones, 70% to 90% of them appearing once. The specimen sequenced was PBMCs. These receptors were obtained from a woman in her late teens or twenties in good health and CMV-seronegative. Both conserved end residues are part of each CDR3. Each record gives: clone size, J gene, D gene, V gene, CDR3 DNA, CDR3 protein. The D gene is left open where the match is weak. Where a row states a size, it is once, few, many or the class of an expanded clone; other rows omit it.

abundance: -
j_gene: TRBJ2-7
d_gene: -
v_gene: TRBV11-2
CDR3nt: TGTGCCAGCAGCTTTCACAGGGAGCAGTACTTC
CDR3aa: CASSFHREQYF

abundance: -
j_gene: TRBJ2-3
d_gene: TRBD2
v_gene: TRBV2
CDR3nt: TGTGCCAGCAGTTCTAGCGGGGTAACAGATACGCAGTATTTT
CDR3aa: CASSSSGVTDTQYF

abundance: -
j_gene: TRBJ1-1
d_gene: -
v_gene: TRBV9
CDR3nt: TGTGCCAGCACCCCGATTACTAACACTGAAGCTTTCTTT
CDR3aa: CASTPITNTEAFF

abundance: -
j_gene: TRBJ2-5
d_gene: -
v_gene: TRBV19
CDR3nt: TGTGCCAGTAGTGAACCTAGTCGGGAGACCCAGTACTTC
CDR3aa: CASSEPSRETQYF

abundance: -
j_gene: TRBJ1-2
d_gene: TRBD1
v_gene: TRBV28
CDR3nt: TGTGCCAGCAGTTTGGTGGGACAGGGTAACTATGGCTACACCTTC
CDR3aa: CASSLVGQGNYGYTF

abundance: -
j_gene: TRBJ2-2
d_gene: TRBD2
v_gene: TRBV18
CDR3nt: TGTGCCAGCTCACTTGGACTAGCGGGAGTAATTACCGGGGAGCTGTTTTTT
CDR3aa: CASSLGLAGVITGELFF

abundance: -
j_gene: TRBJ1-1
d_gene: -
v_gene: TRBV27
CDR3nt: TGTGCCAGCAGTCCCCAACGTGGGGGCCGGAAAACTGAAGCTTTCTTT
CDR3aa: CASSPQRGGRKTEAFF

abundance: -
j_gene: TRBJ2-1
d_gene: -
v_gene: TRBV9
CDR3nt: TGTGCCAGCAGCGCTATACCTAGCACGGTGGCCAATGAGCAGTTCTTC
CDR3aa: CASSAIPSTVANEQFF

abundance: few
j_gene: TRBJ1-5
d_gene: TRBD1
v_gene: TRBV2
CDR3nt: TGTGCCAGCAGCCCTTCGAGAGGGGGCGGACAGCCCCAGCATTTT
CDR3aa: CASSPSRGGGQPQHF

abundance: -
j_gene: TRBJ2-6
d_gene: -
v_gene: TRBV2
CDR3nt: TGTGCCAGCAGTGAAAGGGCGGGTTACTCTGGGGCCAACGTCCTGACTTTC
CDR3aa: CASSERAGYSGANVLTF

abundance: few
j_gene: TRBJ1-1
d_gene: -
v_gene: TRBV4-3
CDR3nt: TGCGCCAGCAGCCCCTCTCGGGGGGGGATGAACACTGAAGCTTTCTTT
CDR3aa: CASSPSRGGMNTEAFF

abundance: -
j_gene: TRBJ2-1
d_gene: -
v_gene: TRBV11-1
CDR3nt: TGTGCCAGCAGCTTAGAGGCATTTCAGGGGAATGAGCAGTTCTTC
CDR3aa: CASSLEAFQGNEQFF

abundance: -
j_gene: TRBJ2-1
d_gene: TRBD2
v_gene: TRBV11-2
CDR3nt: TGTGCCAGCAGCCCCAGACTAGCGGGAGCAGAGAATGAGCAGTTCTTC
CDR3aa: CASSPRLAGAENEQFF

abundance: once
j_gene: TRBJ1-1
d_gene: -
v_gene: TRBV5-1
CDR3nt: TGCGCCAGCAGCCTAATGAACACTGAAGCTTTCTTT
CDR3aa: CASSLMNTEAFF

abundance: once
j_gene: TRBJ1-1
d_gene: -
v_gene: TRBV5-1
CDR3nt: TGCGCCAGCAGCTTGTCGAGAGAAATGATGAACACTGAAGCTTTCTTT
CDR3aa: CASSLSREMMNTEAFF

abundance: -
j_gene: TRBJ1-2
d_gene: TRBD1
v_gene: TRBV19
CDR3nt: TGTGCCAGTAGTGCGACCCAGTATGACAGGGGTGGGAAATATGGCTACACCTTC
CDR3aa: CASSATQYDRGGKYGYTF

abundance: -
j_gene: TRBJ1-1
d_gene: -
v_gene: TRBV12-5
CDR3nt: TGTGCTAGTGGTAAACAGGTTAAGTCCACTGAAGCTTTCTTT
CDR3aa: CASGKQVKSTEAFF

abundance: -
j_gene: TRBJ1-6
d_gene: TRBD1
v_gene: TRBV19
CDR3nt: TGTGCCAGTAGTAACGACAGGGGCGGATCACCCCTCCACTTT
CDR3aa: CASSNDRGGSPLHF

abundance: -
j_gene: TRBJ2-7
d_gene: -
v_gene: TRBV6-5
CDR3nt: TGTGCCAGCAGTTACCCCCCTCCAGCCTACGAGCAGTACTTC
CDR3aa: CASSYPPPAYEQYF

abundance: -
j_gene: TRBJ1-4
d_gene: -
v_gene: TRBV7-6
CDR3nt: TGTGCCAGCAGTCAATCATTGCGGGGAAAACTGTTTTTT
CDR3aa: CASSQSLRGKLFF

abundance: once
j_gene: TRBJ2-2
d_gene: -
v_gene: TRBV6-1
CDR3nt: TGTGCCAGCATTGACAGTTTTTACACCGGGGAGCTGTTTTTT
CDR3aa: CASIDSFYTGELFF

abundance: -
j_gene: TRBJ2-2
d_gene: TRBD2
v_gene: TRBV7-6
CDR3nt: TGTGCCAGCAGCCCTCATCTAGCGGTGACTAACACCGGGGAGCTGTTTTTT
CDR3aa: CASSPHLAVTNTGELFF

abundance: -
j_gene: TRBJ1-6
d_gene: -
v_gene: TRBV7-2
CDR3nt: TGTGCCAGCAGCCCCGGGCTCCCCCGAAGCGGTAATTCACCCCTCCACTTT
CDR3aa: CASSPGLPRSGNSPLHF